One TCR beta chain is described in this entry. This specimen belongs to a study of technical replicates of blood from several donors. Repertoires were generated with immunoSEQ multiplex PCR, while TCRdb's copy carries only in-frame clones and drops some. The sample contains more than 70,000 clones, 93% of which appear only once. Sequencing was performed on T cells isolated from PBMCs. The clonotype originates from a human donor in good health.

This CDR3 is CASSFGQGEGGTEAFF. The CDR3 nucleotides read TGCGCCAGCAGTTTCGGACAGGGGGAAGGAGGCACTGAAGCTTTCTTT. The chain carries TRBV5-1 and TRBJ1-1, with 10 bases aligning to TRBD1. With V trimmed by 5 bases and J by 4 bases, 11 bases remained unmatched. The CDR3 extends over 16 amino acids. Germline assignment: CDR1 SGHRS and CDR2 YFSETQ.